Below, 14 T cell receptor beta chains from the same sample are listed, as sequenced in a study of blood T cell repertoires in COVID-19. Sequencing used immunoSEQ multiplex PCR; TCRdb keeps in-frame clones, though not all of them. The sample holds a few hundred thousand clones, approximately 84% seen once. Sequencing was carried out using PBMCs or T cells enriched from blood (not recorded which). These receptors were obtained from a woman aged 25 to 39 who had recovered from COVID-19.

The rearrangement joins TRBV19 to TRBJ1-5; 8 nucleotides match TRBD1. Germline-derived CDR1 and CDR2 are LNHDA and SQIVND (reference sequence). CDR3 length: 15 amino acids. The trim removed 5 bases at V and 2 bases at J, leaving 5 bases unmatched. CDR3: CASSWTGYGNQPQHF. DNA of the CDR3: TGTGCCAGTAGTTGGACAGGGTACGGCAATCAGCCCCAGCATTTT.

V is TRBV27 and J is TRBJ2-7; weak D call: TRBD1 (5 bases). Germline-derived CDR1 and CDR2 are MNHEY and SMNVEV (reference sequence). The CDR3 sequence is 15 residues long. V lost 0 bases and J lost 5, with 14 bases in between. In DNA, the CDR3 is TGTGCCAGCAGTTTATCGATTCAGGGTTACCACGAGCAGTACTTC. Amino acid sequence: CASSLSIQGYHEQYF.

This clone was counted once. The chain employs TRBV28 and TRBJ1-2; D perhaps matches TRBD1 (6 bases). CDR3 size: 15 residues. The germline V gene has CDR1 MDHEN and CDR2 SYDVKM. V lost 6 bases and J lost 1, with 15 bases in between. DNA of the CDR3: TGTGCCAGCAGCCCACCCGACAGGATTAACTATGGCTACACCTTC. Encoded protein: CASSPPDRINYGYTF.

The CDR3 here is CASSTRTGNTEAFF. CDR3 nucleotides: TGTGCCAGCAGTACCCGGACAGGGAACACTGAAGCTTTCTTT. The chain employs TRBV6-6 and TRBJ1-1, with 7 bases aligning to TRBD1. The CDR3 is made up of 14 amino acids. Germline V gives CDR1 MNHNY, CDR2 SVGAGI (reference sequence). Unmatched junction bases numbered 4, after V lost 5 bases and J lost 1 base.

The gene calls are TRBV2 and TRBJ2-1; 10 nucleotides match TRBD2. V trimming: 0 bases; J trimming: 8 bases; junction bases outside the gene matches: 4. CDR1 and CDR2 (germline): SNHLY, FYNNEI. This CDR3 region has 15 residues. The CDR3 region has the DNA TGTGCCAGCAGTGAAGCTAGCGGGGGGATCCATGAGCAGTTCTTC. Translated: CASSEASGGIHEQFF.

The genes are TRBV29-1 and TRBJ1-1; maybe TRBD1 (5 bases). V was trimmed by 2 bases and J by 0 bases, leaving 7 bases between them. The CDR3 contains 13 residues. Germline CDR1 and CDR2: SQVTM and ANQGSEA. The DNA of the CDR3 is TGCAGCGTTGAAAGGGGCATGAACACTGAAGCTTTCTTT. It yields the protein CSVERGMNTEAFF.

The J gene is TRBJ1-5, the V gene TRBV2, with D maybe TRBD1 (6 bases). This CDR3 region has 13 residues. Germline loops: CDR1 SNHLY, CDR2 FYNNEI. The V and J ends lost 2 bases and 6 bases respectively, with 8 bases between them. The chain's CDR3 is CASSESGVQPQHF. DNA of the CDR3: TGTGCCAGCAGTGAATCAGGGGTTCAGCCCCAGCATTTT.

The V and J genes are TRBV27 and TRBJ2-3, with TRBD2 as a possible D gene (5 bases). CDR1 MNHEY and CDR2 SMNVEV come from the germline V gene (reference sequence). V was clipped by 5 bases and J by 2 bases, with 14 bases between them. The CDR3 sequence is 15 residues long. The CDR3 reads CASSATGKFTDTQYF. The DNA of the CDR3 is TGTGCCAGCAGTGCAACGGGGAAATTCACAGATACGCAGTATTTT.

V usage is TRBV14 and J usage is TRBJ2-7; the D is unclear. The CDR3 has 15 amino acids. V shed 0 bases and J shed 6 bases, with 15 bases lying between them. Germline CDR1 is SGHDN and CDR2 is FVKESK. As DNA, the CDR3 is TGTGCCAGCAGCCAAGATCCTAGTATCCGATCCGAGCAGTACTTC. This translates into CASSQDPSIRSEQYF.

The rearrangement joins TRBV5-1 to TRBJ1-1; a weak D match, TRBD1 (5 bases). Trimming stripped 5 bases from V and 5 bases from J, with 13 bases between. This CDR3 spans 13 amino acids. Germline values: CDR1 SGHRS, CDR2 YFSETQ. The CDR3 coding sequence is TGCGCCAGCAGTCGGCAGGGAGGGACTGAAGCTTTCTTT. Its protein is CASSRQGGTEAFF.

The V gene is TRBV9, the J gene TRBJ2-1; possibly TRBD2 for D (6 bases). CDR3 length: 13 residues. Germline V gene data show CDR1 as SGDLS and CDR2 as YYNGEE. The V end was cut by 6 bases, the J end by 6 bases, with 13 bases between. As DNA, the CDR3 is TGTGCCAGCACCGGGAGTCCGGGCAATGAGCAGTTCTTC. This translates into CASTGSPGNEQFF.

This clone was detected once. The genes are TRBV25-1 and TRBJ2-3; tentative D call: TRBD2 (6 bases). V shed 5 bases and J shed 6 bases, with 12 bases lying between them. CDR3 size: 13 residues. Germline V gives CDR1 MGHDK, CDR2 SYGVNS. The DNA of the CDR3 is TGTGCCAGCAGTCTCCCCGGAGGGGATACGCAGTATTTT. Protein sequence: CASSLPGGDTQYF.

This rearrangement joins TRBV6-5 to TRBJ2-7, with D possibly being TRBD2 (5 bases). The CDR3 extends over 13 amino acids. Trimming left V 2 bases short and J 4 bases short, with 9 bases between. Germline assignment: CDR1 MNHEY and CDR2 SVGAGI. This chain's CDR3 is CASSYEGMYEQYF. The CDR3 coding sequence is TGTGCCAGCAGTTACGAGGGCATGTACGAGCAGTACTTC.

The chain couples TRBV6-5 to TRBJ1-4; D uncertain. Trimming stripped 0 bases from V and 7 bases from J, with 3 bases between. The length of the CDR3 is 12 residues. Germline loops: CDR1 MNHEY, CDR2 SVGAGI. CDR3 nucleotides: TGTGCCAGCAGTTACTCCGGTGAAAAACTGTTTTTT. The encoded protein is CASSYSGEKLFF.